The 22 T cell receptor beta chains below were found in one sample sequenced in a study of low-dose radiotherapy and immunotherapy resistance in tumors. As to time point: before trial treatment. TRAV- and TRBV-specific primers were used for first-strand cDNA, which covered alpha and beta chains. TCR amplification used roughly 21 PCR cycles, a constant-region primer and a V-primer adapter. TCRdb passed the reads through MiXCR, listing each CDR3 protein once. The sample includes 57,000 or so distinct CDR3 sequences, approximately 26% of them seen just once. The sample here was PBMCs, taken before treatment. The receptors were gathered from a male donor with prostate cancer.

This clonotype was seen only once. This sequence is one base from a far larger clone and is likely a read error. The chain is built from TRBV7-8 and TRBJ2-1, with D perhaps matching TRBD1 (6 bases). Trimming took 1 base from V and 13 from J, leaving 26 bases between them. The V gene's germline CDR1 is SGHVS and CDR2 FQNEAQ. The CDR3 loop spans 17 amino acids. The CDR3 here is CASSLVVAGELAETQFF. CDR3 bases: TGTGCCAGCAGCTTAGTCGTGGCAGGGGAGCTCGCAGAGACCCAGTTCTTC.

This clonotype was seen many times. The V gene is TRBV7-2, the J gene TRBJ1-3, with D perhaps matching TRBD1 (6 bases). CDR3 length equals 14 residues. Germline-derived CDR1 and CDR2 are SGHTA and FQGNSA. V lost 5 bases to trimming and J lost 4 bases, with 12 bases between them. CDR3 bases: TGTGCCAGCAGCCTACAGGGAGCGGGAAACACCATATATTTT. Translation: CASSLQGAGNTIYF. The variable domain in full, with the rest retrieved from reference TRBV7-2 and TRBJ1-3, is GAGVSQSPSNKVTEKGKDVELRCDPISGHTALYWYRQSLGQGLEFLIYFQGNSAPDKSGLPSDRFSAERTGGSVSTLTIQRTQQEDSAVYLCASSLQGAGNTIYFGEGSWLTVV.

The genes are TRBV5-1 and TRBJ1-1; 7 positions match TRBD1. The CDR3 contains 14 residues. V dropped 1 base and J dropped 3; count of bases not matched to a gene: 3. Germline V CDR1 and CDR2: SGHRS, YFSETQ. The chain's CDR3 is CASSLNRGDTEAFF. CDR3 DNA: TGCGCCAGCAGCTTGAACAGGGGAGACACTGAAGCTTTCTTT.

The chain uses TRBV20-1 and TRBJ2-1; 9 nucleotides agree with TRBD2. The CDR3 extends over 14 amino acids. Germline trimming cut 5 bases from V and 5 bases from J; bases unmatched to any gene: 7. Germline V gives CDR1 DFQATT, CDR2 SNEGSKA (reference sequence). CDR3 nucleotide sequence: TGCAGTGCTCGAATAGCGGGGGTAAACAATGAGCAGTTCTTC. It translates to CSARIAGVNNEQFF.

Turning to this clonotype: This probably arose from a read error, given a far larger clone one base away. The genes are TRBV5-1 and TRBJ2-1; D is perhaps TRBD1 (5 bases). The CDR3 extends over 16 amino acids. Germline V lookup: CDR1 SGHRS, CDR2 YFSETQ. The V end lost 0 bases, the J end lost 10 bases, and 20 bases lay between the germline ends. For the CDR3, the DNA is TGCGCCAGCAGCTTGGGACCCCAGGGAATCAGCTACGAGCAGTTCTTC. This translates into CASSLGPQGISYEQFF.

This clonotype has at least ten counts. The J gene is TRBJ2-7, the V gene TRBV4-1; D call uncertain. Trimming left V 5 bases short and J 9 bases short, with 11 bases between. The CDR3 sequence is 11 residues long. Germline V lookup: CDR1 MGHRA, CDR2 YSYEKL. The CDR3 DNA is TGCGCCAGCAGCAAGAAAGCTGGGCAGTACTTC. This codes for CASSKKAGQYF.

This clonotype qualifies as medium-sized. This CDR3 reads CASSSRAEQETQYF. Here the CDR3 DNA reads TGTGCCAGCAGCTCCCGGGCGGAACAAGAGACCCAGTACTTC. V and J are TRBV5-4 and TRBJ2-5; D unclear. The germline V gene has CDR1 SGHNT and CDR2 YYREEE (reference sequence). The CDR3 length is 14 residues. The V gene lost 3 bases and the J gene lost 2 bases, with 11 bases spanning the gap. Full variable domain (rest looked up from reference TRBV5-4 and TRBJ2-5): ETGVTQSPTHLIKTRGQQVTLRCSSQSGHNTVSWYQQALGQGPQFIFQYYREEENGRGNFPPRFSGLQFPNYSSELNVNALELDDSALYLCASSSRAEQETQYFGPGTRLLVL.

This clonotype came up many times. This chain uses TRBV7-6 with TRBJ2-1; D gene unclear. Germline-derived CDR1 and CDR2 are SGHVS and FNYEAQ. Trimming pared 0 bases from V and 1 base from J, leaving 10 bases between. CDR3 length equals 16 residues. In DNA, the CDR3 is TGTGCCAGCAGCTTAGCGTCGGTGGGGTCCTACAATGAGCAGTTCTTC. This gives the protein CASSLASVGSYNEQFF.

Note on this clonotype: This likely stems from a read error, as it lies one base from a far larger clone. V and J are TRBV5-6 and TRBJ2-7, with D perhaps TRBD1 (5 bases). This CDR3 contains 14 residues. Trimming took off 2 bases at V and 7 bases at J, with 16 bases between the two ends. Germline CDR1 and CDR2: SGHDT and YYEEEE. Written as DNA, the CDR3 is TGTGCCAGCAGCTTCATAGGGGCGTACAATGAGCAGTACTTC. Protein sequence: CASSFIGAYNEQYF. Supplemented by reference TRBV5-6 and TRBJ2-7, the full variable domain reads DAGVTQSPTHLIKTRGQQVTLRCSPKSGHDTVSWYQQALGQGPQFIFQYYEEEERQRGNFPDRFSGHQFPNYSSELNVNALLLGDSALYLCASSFIGAYNEQYFGPGTRLTVT.

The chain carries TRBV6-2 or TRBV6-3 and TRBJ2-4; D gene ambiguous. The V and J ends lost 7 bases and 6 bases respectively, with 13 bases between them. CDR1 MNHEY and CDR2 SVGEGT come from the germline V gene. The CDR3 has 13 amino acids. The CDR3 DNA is TGTGCCAGCACCTGGGAAGGTACAAACATTCAGTACTTC. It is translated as CASTWEGTNIQYF.

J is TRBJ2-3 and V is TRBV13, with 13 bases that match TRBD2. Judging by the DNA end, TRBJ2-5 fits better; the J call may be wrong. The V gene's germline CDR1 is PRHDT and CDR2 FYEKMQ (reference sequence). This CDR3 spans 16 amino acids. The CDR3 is CASSARLAGGQETQYF. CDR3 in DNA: TGTGCCAGCAGCGCTCGACTAGCGGGGGGCCAAGAGACCCAGTACTTC.

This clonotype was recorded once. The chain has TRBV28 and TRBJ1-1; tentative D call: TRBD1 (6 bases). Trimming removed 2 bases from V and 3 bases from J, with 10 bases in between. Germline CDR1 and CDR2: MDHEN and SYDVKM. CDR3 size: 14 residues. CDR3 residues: CASSLPTGYTEAFF. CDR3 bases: TGTGCCAGCAGTTTACCAACAGGGTACACTGAAGCTTTCTTT. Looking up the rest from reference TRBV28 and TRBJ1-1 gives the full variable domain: DVKVTQSSRYLVKRTGEKVFLECVQDMDHENMFWYRQDPGLGLRLIYFSYDVKMKEKGDIPEGYSVSREKKERFSLILESASTNQTSMYLCASSLPTGYTEAFFGQGTRLTVV.

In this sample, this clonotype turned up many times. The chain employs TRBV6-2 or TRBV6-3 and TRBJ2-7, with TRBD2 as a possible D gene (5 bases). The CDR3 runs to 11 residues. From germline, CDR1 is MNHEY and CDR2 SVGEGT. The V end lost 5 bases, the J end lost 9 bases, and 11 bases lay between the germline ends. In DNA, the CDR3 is TGTGCCAGCAGTGAAGCCGGAGGGCAGTACTTC. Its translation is CASSEAGGQYF.

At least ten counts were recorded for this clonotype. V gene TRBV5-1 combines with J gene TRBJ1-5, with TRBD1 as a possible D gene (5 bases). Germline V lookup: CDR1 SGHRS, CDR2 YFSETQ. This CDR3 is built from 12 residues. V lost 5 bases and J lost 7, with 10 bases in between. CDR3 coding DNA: TGCGCCAGCAGTGATCCAGGGCAGCCCCAGCATTTT. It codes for CASSDPGQPQHF. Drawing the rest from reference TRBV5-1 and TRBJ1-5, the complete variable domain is KAGVTQTPRYLIKTRGQQVTLSCSPISGHRSVSWYQQTPGQGLQFLFEYFSETQRNKGNFPGRFSGRQFSNSRSEMNVSTLELGDSALYLCASSDPGQPQHFGDGTRLSIL.

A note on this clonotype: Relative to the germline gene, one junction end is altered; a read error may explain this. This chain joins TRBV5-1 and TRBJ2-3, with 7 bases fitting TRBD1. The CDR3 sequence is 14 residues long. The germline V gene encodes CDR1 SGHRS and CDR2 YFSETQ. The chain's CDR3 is CASSLEGRGYTQYF. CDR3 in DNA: TGTGCCAGCAGCTTGGAAGGCAGGGGGTATACGCAGTATTTT. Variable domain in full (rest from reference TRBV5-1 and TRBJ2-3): KAGVTQTPRYLIKTRGQQVTLSCSPISGHRSVSWYQQTPGQGLQFLFEYFSETQRNKGNFPGRFSGRQFSNSRSEMNVSTLELGDSALYLCASSLEGRGYTQYFGPGTRLTVL.

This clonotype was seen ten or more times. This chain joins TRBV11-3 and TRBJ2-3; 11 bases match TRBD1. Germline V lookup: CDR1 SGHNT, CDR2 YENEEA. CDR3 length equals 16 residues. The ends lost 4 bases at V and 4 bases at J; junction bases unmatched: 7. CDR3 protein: CASSSGTGGGADTQYF. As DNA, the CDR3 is TGTGCCAGCAGCTCTGGGACAGGGGGAGGTGCAGATACGCAGTATTTT.

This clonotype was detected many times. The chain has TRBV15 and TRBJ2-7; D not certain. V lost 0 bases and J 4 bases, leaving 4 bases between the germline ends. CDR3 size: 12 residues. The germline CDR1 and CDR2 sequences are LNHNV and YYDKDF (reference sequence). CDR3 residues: CATSRDGYEQYF. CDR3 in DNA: TGTGCCACCAGCAGAGATGGATACGAGCAGTACTTC.

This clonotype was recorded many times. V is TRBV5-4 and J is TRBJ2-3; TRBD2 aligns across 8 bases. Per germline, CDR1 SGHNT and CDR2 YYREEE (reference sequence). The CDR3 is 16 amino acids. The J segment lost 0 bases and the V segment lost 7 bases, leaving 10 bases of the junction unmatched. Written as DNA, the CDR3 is TGTGCCAGCCATCCTCCCGGACTAGCAAGCACAGATACGCAGTATTTT. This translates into CASHPPGLASTDTQYF.

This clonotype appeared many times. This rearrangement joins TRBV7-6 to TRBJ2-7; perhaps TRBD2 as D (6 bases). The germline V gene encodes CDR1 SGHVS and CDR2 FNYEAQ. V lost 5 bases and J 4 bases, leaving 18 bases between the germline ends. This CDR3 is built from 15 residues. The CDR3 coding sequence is TGTGCCAGCAGCCCCCGCCGGGCGGGATTTTACGAGCAGTACTTC. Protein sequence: CASSPRRAGFYEQYF. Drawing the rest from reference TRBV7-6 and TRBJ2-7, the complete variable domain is GAGVSQSPRYKVTKRGQDVALRCDPISGHVSLYWYRQALGQGPEFLTYFNYEAQQDKSGLPNDRFSAERPEGSISTLTIQRTEQRDSAMYRCASSPRRAGFYEQYFGPGTRLTVT.

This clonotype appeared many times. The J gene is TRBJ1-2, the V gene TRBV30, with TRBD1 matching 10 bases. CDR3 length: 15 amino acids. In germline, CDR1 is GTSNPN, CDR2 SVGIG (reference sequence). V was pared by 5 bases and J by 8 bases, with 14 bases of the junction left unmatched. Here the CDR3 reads CAWARDRGQPRGYTF. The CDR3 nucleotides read TGTGCCTGGGCCCGCGACAGGGGGCAGCCCAGGGGCTACACCTTC. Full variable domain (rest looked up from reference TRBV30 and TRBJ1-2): SQTIHQWPATLVQPVGSPLSLECTVEGTSNPNLYWYRQAAGRGLQLLFYSVGIGQISSEVPQNLSASRPQDRQFILSSKKLLLSDSGFYLCAWARDRGQPRGYTFGSGTRLTVV.

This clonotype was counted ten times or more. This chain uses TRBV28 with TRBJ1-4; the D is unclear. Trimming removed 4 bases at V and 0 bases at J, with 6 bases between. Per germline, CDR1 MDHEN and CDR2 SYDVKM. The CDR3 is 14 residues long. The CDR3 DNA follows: TGTGCCAGCAGTTCGACACCAACTAATGAAAAACTGTTTTTT. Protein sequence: CASSSTPTNEKLFF.

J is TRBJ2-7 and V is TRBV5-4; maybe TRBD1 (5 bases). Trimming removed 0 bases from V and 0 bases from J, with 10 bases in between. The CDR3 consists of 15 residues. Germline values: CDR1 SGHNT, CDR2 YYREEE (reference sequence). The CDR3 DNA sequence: TGTGCCAGCAGCTTGGTATCCCAGGGCTCCTACGAGCAGTACTTC. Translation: CASSLVSQGSYEQYF.